The clone carrying this T cell receptor beta chain appeared many times. This sample was included in a study of response to subunit inactivated influenza vaccine. TCRdb re-derived calls from the RT-PCR reads in MiXCR, one entry per CDR3 protein. Here the sample spans about 610,000 distinct CDR3 sequences, 13% to 15% being singletons. Trimming took 2 bases from V and 8 from J, leaving 13 bases between them. Looked up from germline, CDR1 is SGHAT and CDR2 is FQNNGV. The CDR3 is 14 amino acids. The source was PBMCs from blood, collected less than 13 days after vaccination. The rearrangement links TRBV11-2 to TRBJ2-1; D perhaps matches TRBD1 (5 bases). This sequence was found in a man in his forties or fifties who received an inactivated influenza vaccine. The CDR3 region has the DNA TGTGCCAGCAGCTTACTATACCAGGGCTATGAGCAGTTCTTC. Protein sequence: CASSLLYQGYEQFF.